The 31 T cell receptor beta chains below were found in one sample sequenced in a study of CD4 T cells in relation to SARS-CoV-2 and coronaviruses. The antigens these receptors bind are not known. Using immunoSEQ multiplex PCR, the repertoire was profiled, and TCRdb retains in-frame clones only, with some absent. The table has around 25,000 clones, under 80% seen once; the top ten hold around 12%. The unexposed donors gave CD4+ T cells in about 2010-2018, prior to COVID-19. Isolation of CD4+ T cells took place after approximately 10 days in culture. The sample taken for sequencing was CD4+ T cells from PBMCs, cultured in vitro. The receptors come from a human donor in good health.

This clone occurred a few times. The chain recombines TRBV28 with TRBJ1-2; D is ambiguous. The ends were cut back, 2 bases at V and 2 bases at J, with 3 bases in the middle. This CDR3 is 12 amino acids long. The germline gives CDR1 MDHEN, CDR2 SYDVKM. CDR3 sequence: CASSLNNYGYTF. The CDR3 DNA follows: TGTGCCAGCAGTTTAAACAACTATGGCTACACCTTC.

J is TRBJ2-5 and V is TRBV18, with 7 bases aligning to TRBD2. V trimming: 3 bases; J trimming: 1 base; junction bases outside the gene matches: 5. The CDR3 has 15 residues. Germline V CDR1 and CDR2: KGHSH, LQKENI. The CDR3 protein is CASSPALAVQETQYF. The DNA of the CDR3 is TGTGCCAGCTCACCCGCTCTAGCGGTCCAAGAGACCCAGTACTTC.

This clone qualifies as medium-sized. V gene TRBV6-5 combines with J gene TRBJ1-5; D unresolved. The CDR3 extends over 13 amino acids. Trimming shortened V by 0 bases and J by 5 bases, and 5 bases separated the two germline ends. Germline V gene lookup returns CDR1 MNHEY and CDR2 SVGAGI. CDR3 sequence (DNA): TGTGCCAGCAGTTACTCTGGGGATCAGCCCCAGCATTTT. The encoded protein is CASSYSGDQPQHF.

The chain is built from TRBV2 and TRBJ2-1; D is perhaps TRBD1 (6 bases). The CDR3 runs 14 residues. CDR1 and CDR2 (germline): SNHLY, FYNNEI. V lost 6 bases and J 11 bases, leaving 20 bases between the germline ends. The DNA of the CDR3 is TGTGCCAGCAGAGAGCTTAGAACAAGGGGGAAGCAGTTCTTC. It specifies CASRELRTRGKQFF.

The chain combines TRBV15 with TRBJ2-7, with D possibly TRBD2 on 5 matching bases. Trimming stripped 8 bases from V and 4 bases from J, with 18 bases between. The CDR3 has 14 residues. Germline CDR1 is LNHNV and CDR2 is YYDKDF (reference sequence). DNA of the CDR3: TGTGCCACCCAAAATCGTCGCGAGGGATACGAGCAGTACTTC. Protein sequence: CATQNRREGYEQYF.

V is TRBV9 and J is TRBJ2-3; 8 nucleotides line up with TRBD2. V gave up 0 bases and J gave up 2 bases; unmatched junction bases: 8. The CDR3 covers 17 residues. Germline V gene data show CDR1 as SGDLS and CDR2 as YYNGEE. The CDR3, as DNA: TGTGCCAGCAGCGTAGAGCCCCCCGGGAGGGCCACAGATACGCAGTATTTT. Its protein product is CASSVEPPGRATDTQYF.

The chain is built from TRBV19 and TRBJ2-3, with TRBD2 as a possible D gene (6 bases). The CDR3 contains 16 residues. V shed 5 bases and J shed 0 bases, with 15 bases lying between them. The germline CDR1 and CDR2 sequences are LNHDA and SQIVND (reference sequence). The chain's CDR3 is CASSDGGTSSTDTQYF. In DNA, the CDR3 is TGTGCCAGTAGTGATGGAGGGACCTCTAGCACAGATACGCAGTATTTT.

The DNA for the CDR3 is TGTGCCAGCAGTTCCAGAAGACAGGGCAACTCCTACGAGCAGTACTTC. The encoded protein is CASSSRRQGNSYEQYF. This chain connects TRBV28 to TRBJ2-7; 7 positions agree with TRBD1. Germline assignment: CDR1 MDHEN and CDR2 SYDVKM. This CDR3 has 16 amino acids. Trimming took 4 bases from V and 0 from J; bases not matched to a gene: 9.

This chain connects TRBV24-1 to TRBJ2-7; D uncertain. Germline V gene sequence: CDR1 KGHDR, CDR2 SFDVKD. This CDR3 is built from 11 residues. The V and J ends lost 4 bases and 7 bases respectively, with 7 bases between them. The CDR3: CATSDLREQYF. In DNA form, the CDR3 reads TGTGCCACCAGTGACCTCAGGGAGCAGTACTTC.

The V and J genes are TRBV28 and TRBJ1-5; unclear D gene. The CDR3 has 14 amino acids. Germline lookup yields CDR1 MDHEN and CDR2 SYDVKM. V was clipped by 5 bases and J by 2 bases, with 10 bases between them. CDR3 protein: CASSNPWGNQPQHF. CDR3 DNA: TGTGCCAGCAGTAACCCATGGGGCAATCAGCCCCAGCATTTT.

This CDR3 reads CASSSLAGGPYEQYF. CDR3 nucleotide sequence: TGTGCCAGCAGCTCCCTAGCGGGAGGGCCCTACGAGCAGTACTTC. The chain links TRBV11-2 to TRBJ2-7; the match to TRBD2 covers 12 bases. Trimming cost V 4 bases and J 2 bases; bases outside gene matches: 3. The CDR3 runs to 15 residues. Germline loops: CDR1 SGHAT, CDR2 FQNNGV.

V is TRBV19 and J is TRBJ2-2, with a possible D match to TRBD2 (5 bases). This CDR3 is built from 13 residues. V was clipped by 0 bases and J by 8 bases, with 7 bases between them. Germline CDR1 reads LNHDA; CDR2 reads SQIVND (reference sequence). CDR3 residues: CASSIDRGGELFF. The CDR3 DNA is TGTGCCAGTAGTATAGATCGCGGGGGGGAGCTGTTTTTT.

The CDR3: CASSLVASGDSYNEQFF. For the CDR3, the DNA is TGCGCCAGCAGCTTGGTCGCTAGCGGGGACTCCTACAATGAGCAGTTCTTC. V gene TRBV5-1 combines with J gene TRBJ2-1; 9 nucleotides align to TRBD2. Germline loops: CDR1 SGHRS, CDR2 YFSETQ. The V and J ends lost 0 bases and 0 bases, in that order; junction bases with no gene match: 4. The CDR3 loop spans 17 amino acids.

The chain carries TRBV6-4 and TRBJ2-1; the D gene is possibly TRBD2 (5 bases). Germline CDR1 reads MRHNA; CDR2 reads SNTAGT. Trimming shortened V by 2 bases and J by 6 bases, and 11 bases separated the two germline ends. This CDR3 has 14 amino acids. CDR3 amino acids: CASSDRESGNEQFF. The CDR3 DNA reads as TGTGCCAGCAGTGACAGGGAGTCGGGCAATGAGCAGTTCTTC.

The CDR3, as DNA: TGTGCCAGCAGCTTGGTCACAGGCGGGCCCTACGAGCAGTACTTC. As protein: CASSLVTGGPYEQYF. The chain is built from TRBV5-5 and TRBJ2-7; possibly TRBD1 or TRBD2 for D (5 bases each). This CDR3 contains 15 residues. V shed 0 bases and J shed 2 bases, with 12 bases lying between them. Germline V gene data show CDR1 as SGHKS and CDR2 as YYEKEE (reference sequence).

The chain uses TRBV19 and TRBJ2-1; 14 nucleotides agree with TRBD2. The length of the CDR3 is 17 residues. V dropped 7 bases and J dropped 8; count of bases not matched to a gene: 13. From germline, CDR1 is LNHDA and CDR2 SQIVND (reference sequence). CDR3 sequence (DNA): TGTGCCAGTACCGAGACTGGGCGGGGACTAGCGGGAGATGAGCAGTTCTTC. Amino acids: CASTETGRGLAGDEQFF. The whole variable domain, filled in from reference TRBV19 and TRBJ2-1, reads DGGITQSPKYLFRKEGQNVTLSCEQNLNHDAMYWYRQDPGQGLRLIYYSQIVNDFQKGDIAEGYSVSREKKESFPLTVTSAQKNPTAFYLCASTETGRGLAGDEQFFGPGTRLTVL.

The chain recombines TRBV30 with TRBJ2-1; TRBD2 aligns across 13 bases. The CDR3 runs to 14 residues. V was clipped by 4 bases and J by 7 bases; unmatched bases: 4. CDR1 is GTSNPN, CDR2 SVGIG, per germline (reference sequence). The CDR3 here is CAWKGLAGVNEQFF. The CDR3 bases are TGTGCCTGGAAAGGACTAGCGGGAGTGAATGAGCAGTTCTTC.

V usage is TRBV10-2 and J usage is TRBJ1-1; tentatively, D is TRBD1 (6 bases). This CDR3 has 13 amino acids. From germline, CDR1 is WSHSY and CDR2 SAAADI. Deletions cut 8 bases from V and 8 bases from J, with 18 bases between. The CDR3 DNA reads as TGCGCCAGCTCCACAGGGAACCTAACGGAAGCTTTCTTT. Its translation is CASSTGNLTEAFF.

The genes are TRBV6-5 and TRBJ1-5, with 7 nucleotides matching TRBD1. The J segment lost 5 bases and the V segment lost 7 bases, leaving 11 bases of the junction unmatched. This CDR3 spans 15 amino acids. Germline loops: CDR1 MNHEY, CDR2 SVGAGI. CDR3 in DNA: TGTGCCAGCATCGCCGACAGGGCCGGGGATCAGCCCCAGCATTTT. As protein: CASIADRAGDQPQHF.

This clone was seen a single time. The CDR3 DNA sequence: TGTGCCAGCAGCGCATCGTCTAGCACAGATACGCAGTATTTT. As protein: CASSASSSTDTQYF. The chain links TRBV9 to TRBJ2-3, with D uncertain. The germline CDR1 and CDR2 sequences are SGDLS and YYNGEE. The CDR3 sequence is 14 residues long. V dropped 3 bases and J dropped 0 bases, with 8 bases sitting between them.

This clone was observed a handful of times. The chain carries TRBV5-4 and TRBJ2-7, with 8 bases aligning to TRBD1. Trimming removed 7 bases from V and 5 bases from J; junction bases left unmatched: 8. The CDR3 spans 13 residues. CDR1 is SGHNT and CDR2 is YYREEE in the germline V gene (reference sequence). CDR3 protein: CASGRDRRDEQYF. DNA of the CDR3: TGTGCCAGCGGACGGGACAGGCGGGACGAGCAGTACTTC.

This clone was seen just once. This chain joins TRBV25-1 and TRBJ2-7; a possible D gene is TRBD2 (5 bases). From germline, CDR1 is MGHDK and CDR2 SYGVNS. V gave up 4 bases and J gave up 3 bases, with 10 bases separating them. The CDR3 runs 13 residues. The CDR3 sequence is CASSVAGVYEQYF. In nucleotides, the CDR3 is TGTGCCAGCAGTGTGGCCGGGGTCTACGAGCAGTACTTC.

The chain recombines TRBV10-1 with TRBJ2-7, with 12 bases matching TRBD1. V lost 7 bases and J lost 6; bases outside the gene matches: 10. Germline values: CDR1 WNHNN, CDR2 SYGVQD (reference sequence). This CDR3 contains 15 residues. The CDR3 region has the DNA TGCGCCAGCAACGACCCGGGACAGGGGGCTCCCGAGCAGTACTTC. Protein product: CASNDPGQGAPEQYF.

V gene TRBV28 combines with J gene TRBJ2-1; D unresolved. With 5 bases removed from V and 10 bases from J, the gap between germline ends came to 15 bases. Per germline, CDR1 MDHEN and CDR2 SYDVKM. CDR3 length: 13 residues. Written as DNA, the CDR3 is TGTGCCAGCAGTCCCAGACTGCGATCGGAGCAGTTCTTC. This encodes CASSPRLRSEQFF.

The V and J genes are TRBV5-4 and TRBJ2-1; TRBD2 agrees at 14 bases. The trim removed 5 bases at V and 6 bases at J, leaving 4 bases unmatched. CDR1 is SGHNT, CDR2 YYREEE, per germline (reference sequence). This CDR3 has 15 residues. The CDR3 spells CASREGLAGVNEQFF. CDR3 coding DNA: TGTGCCAGCAGGGAGGGACTAGCGGGAGTCAATGAGCAGTTCTTC.

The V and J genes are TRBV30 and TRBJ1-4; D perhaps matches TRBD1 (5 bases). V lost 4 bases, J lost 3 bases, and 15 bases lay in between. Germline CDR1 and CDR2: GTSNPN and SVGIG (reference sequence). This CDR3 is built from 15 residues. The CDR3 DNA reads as TGTGCCTGGACGGGGAAGGGGTTATCTAATGAAAAACTGTTTTTT. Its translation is CAWTGKGLSNEKLFF. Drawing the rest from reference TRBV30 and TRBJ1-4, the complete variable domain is SQTIHQWPATLVQPVGSPLSLECTVEGTSNPNLYWYRQAAGRGLQLLFYSVGIGQISSEVPQNLSASRPQDRQFILSSKKLLLSDSGFYLCAWTGKGLSNEKLFFGSGTQLSVL.

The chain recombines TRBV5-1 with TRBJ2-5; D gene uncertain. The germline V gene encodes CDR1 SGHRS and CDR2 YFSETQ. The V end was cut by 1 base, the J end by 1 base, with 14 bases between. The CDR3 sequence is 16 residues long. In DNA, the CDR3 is TGCGCCAGCAGCTTGCGGCAAAAACAACCCCAAGAGACCCAGTACTTC. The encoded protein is CASSLRQKQPQETQYF.

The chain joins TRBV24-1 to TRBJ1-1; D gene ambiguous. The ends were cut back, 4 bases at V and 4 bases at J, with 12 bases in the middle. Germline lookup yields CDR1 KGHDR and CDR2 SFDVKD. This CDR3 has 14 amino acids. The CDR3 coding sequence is TGTGCCACCAGTGACAGACCGTTTTGCACTGAAGCTTTCTTT. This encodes CATSDRPFCTEAFF.

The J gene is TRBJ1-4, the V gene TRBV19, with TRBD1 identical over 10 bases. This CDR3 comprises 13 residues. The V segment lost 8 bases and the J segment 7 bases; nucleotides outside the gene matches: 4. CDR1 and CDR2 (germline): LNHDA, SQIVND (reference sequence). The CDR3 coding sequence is TGTGCCAGTCGGGACAGGGGTCGTGAAAAACTGTTTTTT. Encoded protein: CASRDRGREKLFF.

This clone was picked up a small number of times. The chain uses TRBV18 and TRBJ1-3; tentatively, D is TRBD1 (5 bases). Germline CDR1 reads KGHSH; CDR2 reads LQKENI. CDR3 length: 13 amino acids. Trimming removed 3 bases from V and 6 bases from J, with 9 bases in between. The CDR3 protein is CASSPGTVNTIYF. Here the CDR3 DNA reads TGTGCCAGCTCACCTGGGACGGTAAACACCATATATTTT.

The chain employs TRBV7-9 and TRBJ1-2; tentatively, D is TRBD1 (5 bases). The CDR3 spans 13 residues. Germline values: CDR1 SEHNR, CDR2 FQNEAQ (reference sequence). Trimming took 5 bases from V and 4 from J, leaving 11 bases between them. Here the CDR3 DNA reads TGTGCCAGCAGCCGCGACAGCATCTATGGCTACACCTTC. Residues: CASSRDSIYGYTF.